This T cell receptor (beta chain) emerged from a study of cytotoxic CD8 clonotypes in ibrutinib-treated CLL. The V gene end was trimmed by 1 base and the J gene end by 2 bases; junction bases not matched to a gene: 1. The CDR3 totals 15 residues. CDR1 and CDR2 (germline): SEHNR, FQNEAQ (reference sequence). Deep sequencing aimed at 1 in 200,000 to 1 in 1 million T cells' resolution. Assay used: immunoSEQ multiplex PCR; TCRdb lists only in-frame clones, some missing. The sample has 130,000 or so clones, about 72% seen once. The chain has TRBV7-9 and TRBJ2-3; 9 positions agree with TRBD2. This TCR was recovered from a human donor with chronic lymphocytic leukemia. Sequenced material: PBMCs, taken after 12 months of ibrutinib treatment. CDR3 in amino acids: CASSLGLAATDTQYF. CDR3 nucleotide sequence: TGTGCCAGCAGCTTAGGACTAGCGGCCACAGATACGCAGTATTTT.